This record covers a single TCR beta chain. This entry belongs to a study of Ad26.COV2.S vaccination and SARS-CoV-2 variants. Sequencing used immunoSEQ multiplex PCR; TCRdb keeps in-frame clones, though not all of them. The sample consists of 200,000 to 300,000 clones, roughly 88% of them appearing once. Sample treatment: 15 to 20 received Ad26.COV2.S at low or high dose, single or two shots; 5 received placebo; per-sample allocation not given. At day 63 after the first vaccine or placebo injection, samples were drawn. The clonotype originates from a person between 18 and 65 years old who received the Ad26.COV2.S COVID-19 vaccine or a placebo. The starting material was peripheral blood, obtained in a trial of Ad26.COV2.S vaccine versus placebo.

CDR3 protein: CASSYPMEDTQYF. The CDR3 region has the DNA TGTGCCAGCAGTTACCCGATGGAAGATACGCAGTATTTT. The gene calls are TRBV6-5 and TRBJ2-3, with unresolved D. Germline-derived CDR1 and CDR2 are MNHEY and SVGAGI. Trimming stripped 2 bases from V and 5 bases from J, with 8 bases between. CDR3 length: 13 amino acids.